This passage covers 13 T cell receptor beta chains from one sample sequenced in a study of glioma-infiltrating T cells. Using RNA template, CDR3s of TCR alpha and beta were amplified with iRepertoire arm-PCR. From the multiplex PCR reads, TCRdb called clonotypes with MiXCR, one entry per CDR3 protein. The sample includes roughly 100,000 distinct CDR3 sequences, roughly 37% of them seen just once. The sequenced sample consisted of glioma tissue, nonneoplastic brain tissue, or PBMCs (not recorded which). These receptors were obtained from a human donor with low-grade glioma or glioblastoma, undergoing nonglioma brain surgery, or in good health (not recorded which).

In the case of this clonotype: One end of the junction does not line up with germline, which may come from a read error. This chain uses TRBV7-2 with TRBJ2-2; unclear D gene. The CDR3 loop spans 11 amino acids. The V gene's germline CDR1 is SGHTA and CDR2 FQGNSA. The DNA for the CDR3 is TGTGCCAGCAGCTCCCCCGGTGAGCTGTTTTTT. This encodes CASSSPGELFF.

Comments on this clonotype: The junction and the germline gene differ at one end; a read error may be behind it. CDR3 protein: CSAAGARAHEQYF. The CDR3 DNA reads TGCAGTGCCGCCGGGGCTAGGGCCCACGAGCAATACTTC. This chain links TRBV20-1 with TRBJ2-7; D could derive from TRBD1 or TRBD2 (5 bases each). Germline V gives CDR1 DFQATT, CDR2 SNEGSKA (reference sequence). CDR3 length: 13 amino acids.

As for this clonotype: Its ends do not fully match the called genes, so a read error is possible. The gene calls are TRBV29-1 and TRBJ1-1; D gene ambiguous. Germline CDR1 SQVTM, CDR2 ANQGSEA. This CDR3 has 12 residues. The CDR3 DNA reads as TGCAGCGCTCATCTCCAGAACACTAAAGCTTTCTTT. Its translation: CSAHLQNTKAFF.

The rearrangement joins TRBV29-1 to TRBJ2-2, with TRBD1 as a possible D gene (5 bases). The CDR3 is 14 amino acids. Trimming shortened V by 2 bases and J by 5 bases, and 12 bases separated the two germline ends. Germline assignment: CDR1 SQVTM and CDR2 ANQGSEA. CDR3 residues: CSVEPPGRTGELFF. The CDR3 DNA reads TGCAGCGTTGAACCCCCAGGGCGGACCGGGGAGCTGTTTTTT.

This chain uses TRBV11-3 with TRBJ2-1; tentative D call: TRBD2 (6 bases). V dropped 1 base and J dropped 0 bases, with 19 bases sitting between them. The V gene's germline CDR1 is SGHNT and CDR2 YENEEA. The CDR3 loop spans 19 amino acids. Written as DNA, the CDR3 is TGTGCCAGCAGCTTAGTCCTTTCTAGCGAGATGAGCTCCTACAATGAGCAGTTCTTC. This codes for CASSLVLSSEMSSYNEQFF.

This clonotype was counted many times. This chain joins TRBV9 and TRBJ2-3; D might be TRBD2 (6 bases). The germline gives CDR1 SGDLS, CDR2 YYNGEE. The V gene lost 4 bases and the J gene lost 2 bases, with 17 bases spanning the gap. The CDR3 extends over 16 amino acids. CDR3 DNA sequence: TGTGCCAGCAGCCCAAAAGGCCTAGCGTACACAGATACGCAGTATTTT. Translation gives CASSPKGLAYTDTQYF.

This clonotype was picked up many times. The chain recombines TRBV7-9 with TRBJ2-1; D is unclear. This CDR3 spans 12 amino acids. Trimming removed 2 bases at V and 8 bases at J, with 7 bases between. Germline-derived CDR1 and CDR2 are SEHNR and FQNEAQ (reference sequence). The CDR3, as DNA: TGTGCCAGCAGCTTAATTGGCGATGAGCAGTTCTTC. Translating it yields CASSLIGDEQFF.

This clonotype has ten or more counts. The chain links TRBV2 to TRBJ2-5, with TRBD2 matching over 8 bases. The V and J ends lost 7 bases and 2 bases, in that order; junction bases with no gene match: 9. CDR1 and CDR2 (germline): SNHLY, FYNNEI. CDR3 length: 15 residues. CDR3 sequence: CASKHEVAGQETQYF. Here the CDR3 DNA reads TGTGCCAGCAAACATGAGGTAGCGGGACAAGAGACCCAGTACTTC.

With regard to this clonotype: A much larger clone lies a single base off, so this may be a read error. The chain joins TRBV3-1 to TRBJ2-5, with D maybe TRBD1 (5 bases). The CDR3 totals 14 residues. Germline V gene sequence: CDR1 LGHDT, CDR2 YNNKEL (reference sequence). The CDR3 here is CASSLTELQEAQYF. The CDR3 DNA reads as TGTGCCAGCAGCCTGACAGAACTTCAAGAGGCCCAGTACTTC.

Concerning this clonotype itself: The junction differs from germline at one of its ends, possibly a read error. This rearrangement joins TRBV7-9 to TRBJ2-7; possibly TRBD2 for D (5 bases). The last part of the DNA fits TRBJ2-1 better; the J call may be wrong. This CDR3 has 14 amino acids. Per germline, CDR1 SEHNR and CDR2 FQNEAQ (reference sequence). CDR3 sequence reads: CASSVDGEGYEQFF. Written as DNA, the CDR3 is TGCGCCAGCAGCGTAGACGGTGAGGGCTACGAGCAGTTCTTC.

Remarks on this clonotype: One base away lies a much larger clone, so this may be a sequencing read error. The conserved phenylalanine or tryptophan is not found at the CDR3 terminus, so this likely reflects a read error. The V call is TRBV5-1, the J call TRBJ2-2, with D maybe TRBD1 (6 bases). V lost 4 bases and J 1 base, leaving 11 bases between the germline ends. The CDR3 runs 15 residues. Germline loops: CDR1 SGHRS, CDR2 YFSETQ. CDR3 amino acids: CASSTGTRNTGELFI. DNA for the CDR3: TGCGCCAGCAGCACCGGGACAAGGAACACCGGGGAGCTGTTTATT.

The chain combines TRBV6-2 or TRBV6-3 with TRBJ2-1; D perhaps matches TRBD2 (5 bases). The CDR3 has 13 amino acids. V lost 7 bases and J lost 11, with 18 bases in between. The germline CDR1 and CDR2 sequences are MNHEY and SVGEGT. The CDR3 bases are TGTGCCAGCATCACGGACTTCTACAGTAAGCAGTTCTTC. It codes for CASITDFYSKQFF.

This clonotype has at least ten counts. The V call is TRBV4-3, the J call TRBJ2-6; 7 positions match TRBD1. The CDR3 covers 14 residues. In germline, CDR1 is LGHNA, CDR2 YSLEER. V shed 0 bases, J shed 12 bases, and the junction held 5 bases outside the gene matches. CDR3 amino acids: CASSQDGAGGVLTF. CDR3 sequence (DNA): TGCGCCAGCAGCCAAGATGGGGCAGGGGGCGTCCTGACTTTC.